The 11 T cell receptor beta chains reported below all come from one sample, sequenced in a study of a mutant IDH1 vaccine in newly diagnosed glioma. Time point indicated: week 5, during vaccination. Each dose of the vaccine consisted of 300 ug of mutant IDH1 20-mer peptide, with topical imiquimod. For these TCRs, the target antigens are not known. TCRdb keeps only in-frame clones here, not all; method: immunoSEQ multiplex PCR. The sample includes fewer than 40,000 clones, 50% to 60% seen only once; the top ten take more than 9.5%. The sample here was PBMCs, taken from a glioma patient whose treatment included an IDH1 peptide vaccine. These receptors were taken from a woman younger than 30 with glioma.

This clone was seen a few times. The V call is TRBV7-9, the J call TRBJ1-5; D is unclear. Trimming took 5 bases from V and 1 from J, leaving 9 bases between them. CDR1 is SEHNR and CDR2 is FQNEAQ in the germline V gene (reference sequence). This CDR3 is built from 14 residues. The DNA of the CDR3 is TGTGCCAGCAGCCCCGACTCCAGCAATCAGCCCCAGCATTTT. Protein: CASSPDSSNQPQHF.

The rearrangement joins TRBV4-1 to TRBJ1-5; D unclear. The germline V gene encodes CDR1 MGHRA and CDR2 YSYEKL. V lost 0 bases to trimming and J lost 0 bases, with 12 bases between them. The CDR3 length is 17 residues. The CDR3 loop reads CASSQESSRLSNQPQHF. CDR3 in DNA: TGCGCCAGCAGCCAAGAAAGTAGCCGCCTTAGCAATCAGCCCCAGCATTTT.

V gene TRBV10-3 combines with J gene TRBJ1-3, with TRBD1 matching over 8 bases. This CDR3 region has 14 residues. Germline V gives CDR1 ENHRY, CDR2 SYGVKD. The V gene end was trimmed by 10 bases and the J gene end by 0 bases; junction bases not matched to a gene: 5. As DNA, the CDR3 is TGTGCCACCTACACAGGGGGCTCTGGAAACACCATATATTTT. Its translation is CATYTGGSGNTIYF.

The chain recombines TRBV9 with TRBJ2-1; 9 nucleotides agree with TRBD2. The CDR3 is 15 amino acids. V dropped 3 bases and J dropped 6; count of bases not matched to a gene: 7. Germline V gene sequence: CDR1 SGDLS, CDR2 YYNGEE. The CDR3 spells CASSASGTSFNEQFF. The DNA for the CDR3 is TGTGCCAGCAGCGCCTCCGGGACTAGCTTCAATGAGCAGTTCTTC.

This chain joins TRBV6-5 and TRBJ2-3; D may be TRBD1 (6 bases). Germline values: CDR1 MNHEY, CDR2 SVGAGI. The CDR3 runs 16 residues. V lost 0 bases to trimming and J lost 2 bases, with 12 bases between them. CDR3 in DNA: TGTGCCAGCAGTTACTCGTGGGGGCTGAACACAGATACGCAGTATTTT. This codes for CASSYSWGLNTDTQYF.

Many counts were recorded for this clone. The rearrangement links TRBV7-2 to TRBJ2-2; D possibly corresponds to TRBD2 (5 bases). V dropped 5 bases and J dropped 4 bases, with 8 bases sitting between them. CDR3 length: 13 amino acids. The germline CDR1 and CDR2 sequences are SGHTA and FQGNSA. The DNA for the CDR3 is TGTGCCAGCAGCGGACTGATCACCGGGGAGCTGTTTTTT. Translated, it gives CASSGLITGELFF.

Within the sample, this clone is medium-sized. V gene TRBV10-3 combines with J gene TRBJ2-1, with TRBD2 identical over 10 bases. Trimming took 11 bases from V and 0 from J; bases not matched to a gene: 7. From germline, CDR1 is ENHRY and CDR2 SYGVKD. This CDR3 is 15 amino acids long. The CDR3 DNA reads as TGTGCCTCGCGACTAGCGGGTGACTCCTACAATGAGCAGTTCTTC. It encodes CASRLAGDSYNEQFF.

V is TRBV10-3 and J is TRBJ1-1, with D unresolved. Trimming left V 4 bases short and J 7 bases short, with 13 bases between. CDR1 and CDR2 (germline): ENHRY, SYGVKD. This CDR3 comprises 13 residues. In DNA form, the CDR3 reads TGTGCCATCAGTGGCAGGATGAGCGATGAAGCTTTCTTT. It specifies CAISGRMSDEAFF.

This chain uses TRBV19 with TRBJ2-1; D might be TRBD2 (5 bases). Trimming left V 1 base short and J 8 bases short, with 9 bases between. This CDR3 comprises 13 residues. Germline CDR1 is LNHDA and CDR2 is SQIVND (reference sequence). CDR3 region: CASSIGSADEQFF. CDR3 in DNA: TGTGCCAGTAGTATAGGGTCAGCGGATGAGCAGTTCTTC.

The chain combines TRBV4-1 with TRBJ1-4, with D tentatively TRBD1 (6 bases). Germline CDR1 reads MGHRA; CDR2 reads YSYEKL. The CDR3 runs 16 residues. V lost 3 bases and J 7 bases, leaving 18 bases between the germline ends. The CDR3 reads CASSQRGAARTEKLFF. The CDR3 DNA reads as TGCGCCAGCAGCCAGAGGGGGGCAGCTCGGACTGAAAAACTGTTTTTT.

The chain is built from TRBV27 and TRBJ1-6, with D unclear. This CDR3 is built from 15 residues. V was cut by 1 base and J by 7 bases, with 11 bases left in between. Germline V gene data show CDR1 as MNHEY and CDR2 as SMNVEV (reference sequence). The chain's CDR3 is CASSLYRVANSPLHF. CDR3 DNA: TGTGCCAGCAGTTTATACCGGGTAGCAAATTCACCCCTCCACTTT.